The sequence of this TCR beta chain was determined in a study of OX40 agonist ivuxolimab in advanced cancers. Measured with immunoSEQ multiplex PCR; TCRdb has only the in-frame clones, and not every one. This table has roughly 89,000 clones, more than 80% appearing once. The length of the CDR3 is 12 residues. The germline gives CDR1 MNHNS, CDR2 SASEGT. Trimming cost V 4 bases and J 7 bases, with 10 bases left between them. Patients were ruled out by autoimmune disease history or systemic immunosuppression. General study findings and limits: At 0.1 to 3.0 mg/kg and by week 6, CD4+ and CD8+ T cells in the blood had expanded clonally. CD8+ T cells (on average) carried more expanded clones than CD4+ T cells. Some patients without response likewise showed low normalized clonal expansion.

Regarding this clone: The antigen is undetermined.

The clonotype originates from an adult with an advanced solid tumor such as melanoma, head and neck, liver or kidney cancer. The source was CD4+ or CD8+ T cells sorted from blood, collected in a trial of the OX40 agonist ivuxolimab. The chain is built from TRBV6-1 and TRBJ1-2; D unclear. This CDR3 reads CASSVKGGGYTF. DNA of the CDR3: TGTGCCAGCAGTGTAAAGGGTGGTGGCTACACCTTC.